This is a list of T cell receptor beta chains from one sample in a study of cytomegalovirus exposure and HLA in healthy donors. Here immunoSEQ multiplex PCR was the method, and the copy in TCRdb shows in-frame clones only, minus some. The sample carries 170,000 or so clones, around four fifths recorded once. The sample comprised PBMCs. The receptors were gathered from a man in his fifties or sixties in good health and CMV-seronegative. Each CDR3 is given with its conserved first and last residue. The D gene is left open where the match is weak. The size of a clone is reported for some rows only, either as once, few or many, or as a class for expanded clones.

J gene,clone size,V gene,D gene,CDR3 protein,CDR3 DNA
TRBJ2-7,NA,TRBV15,NA,CATSSTGRRSSYEQYF,TGTGCCACCAGCAGTACAGGGCGTAGGAGCTCCTACGAGCAGTACTTC
TRBJ2-1,NA,TRBV9,NA,CASSVAREQFF,TGTGCCAGCAGCGTAGCCCGTGAGCAGTTCTTC
TRBJ2-7,NA,TRBV30,TRBD2,CAFGLAGDEQYF,TGTGCCTTTGGACTAGCGGGAGACGAGCAGTACTTC
TRBJ2-2,NA,TRBV7-9,TRBD1,CASSLLRGRTGELFF,TGTGCCAGCAGCCTACTCAGGGGGCGGACCGGGGAGCTGTTTTTT
TRBJ1-4,NA,TRBV4-1,NA,CASSHGGGSTNEKLFF,TGCGCCAGCAGCCACGGAGGAGGCAGTACTAATGAAAAACTGTTTTTT
TRBJ2-7,once,TRBV18,TRBD1,CASSPRGQVSGEQYF,TGTGCCAGCTCACCACGGGGACAGGTTTCGGGCGAGCAGTACTTC
TRBJ2-3,NA,TRBV6-1,NA,CASSEGGSLDTQYF,TGTGCCAGCAGTGAAGGGGGCAGTCTGGATACGCAGTATTTT
TRBJ2-1,NA,TRBV7-3,NA,CASSAGVRGGRRNNEQFF,TGTGCCAGCAGCGCCGGGGTAAGGGGGGGCCGGAGAAACAATGAGCAGTTCTTC
TRBJ1-1,NA,TRBV30,NA,CAWSPGQFMNTEAFF,TGTGCCTGGAGTCCCGGACAGTTTATGAACACTGAAGCTTTCTTT
TRBJ1-3,NA,TRBV5-1,TRBD1,CASSSTGSGNTIYF,TGCGCCAGCAGCTCGACAGGGAGTGGAAACACCATATATTTT
TRBJ2-5,NA,TRBV7-2,TRBD2,CASSLQAGQETQYF,TGTGCCAGCAGCTTACAAGCGGGGCAAGAGACCCAGTACTTC
TRBJ1-2,once,TRBV5-1,TRBD1,CASSLDGTGYGYTF,TGCGCCAGCAGCTTGGACGGGACAGGGTATGGCTACACCTTC
TRBJ2-7,NA,TRBV4-3,TRBD2,CASSQDWGLGNEQYF,TGCGCCAGCAGCCAAGATTGGGGACTAGGTAACGAGCAGTACTTC
TRBJ2-5,once,TRBV12-5,TRBD1,CASGRGQGGETQYF,TGTGCTAGTGGACGTGGACAGGGGGGAGAGACCCAGTACTTC
TRBJ2-7,NA,TRBV18,NA,CASSPRSGVYEQYF,TGTGCCAGCTCACCAAGGTCAGGGGTCTACGAGCAGTACTTC
TRBJ2-5,NA,TRBV7-3,TRBD2,CASSLKTGGREETQYF,TGTGCCAGCAGCTTAAAAACGGGGGGGCGTGAAGAGACCCAGTACTTC
TRBJ2-7,NA,TRBV10-3,TRBD2,CAIAPTMQRESYEQYF,TGTGCCATCGCCCCAACGATGCAGCGGGAGTCTTACGAGCAGTACTTC
TRBJ2-2,once,TRBV18,NA,CASSPPTKFTGTGELFF,TGTGCCAGCTCACCACCCACGAAATTCACGGGCACCGGGGAGCTGTTTTTT
TRBJ1-1,NA,TRBV14,NA,CASSRQGWTEAFF,TGTGCCAGCAGTCGCCAGGGGTGGACTGAAGCTTTCTTT
TRBJ1-2,NA,TRBV6-1,NA,CASSRGTYGYTF,TGTGCCAGCAGTAGGGGGACCTATGGCTACACCTTC
TRBJ2-7,NA,TRBV18,NA,CASSSQGPALGEQYF,TGTGCCAGCTCATCTCAGGGGCCCGCTTTGGGAGAGCAGTACTTC
TRBJ1-1,NA,TRBV7-9,TRBD1,CASSSDPRTGRSEAFF,TGTGCCAGCAGCTCCGACCCGAGGACAGGGAGGTCTGAAGCTTTCTTT
TRBJ2-1,NA,TRBV4-1,NA,CASNQESGGKPYNEQFF,TGCGCCAGCAACCAAGAATCAGGGGGGAAACCCTACAATGAGCAGTTCTTC
TRBJ2-6,NA,TRBV6-5,NA,CASSYSPQWGANVLTF,TGTGCCAGCAGTTACTCCCCACAGTGGGGGGCCAACGTCCTGACTTTC
TRBJ1-5,NA,TRBV28,NA,CASSLLQGPQHF,TGTGCCAGCAGTTTACTACAGGGGCCCCAGCATTTT